This TCR beta chain was sequenced for a study of CD8 T cells in ankylosing spondylitis. The CDR3 has 14 amino acids. Unmatched junction bases numbered 10, after V lost 7 bases and J lost 6 bases. Whole-study results and caveats: The study looked at matched synovial fluid samples from ankylosing spondylitis patients. Disease-linked clones were reported to be significantly enriched there. CD8+ by phenotype, disease-linked clones were relatively rare in peripheral blood.

5'-RACE, quantitative and with molecular barcodes, yielded the TCR beta libraries. Via MiXCR, TCRdb re-called the 5' RACE reads, giving one row per CDR3 protein. The data contain approximately 240,000 distinct CDR3 sequences, approximately 24% of them singletons. Regarding this clonotype: Antigen: not known.

This TCR came from a male donor with ankylosing spondylitis or in good health (not recorded which). Sequenced input: blood, either unsorted or a sorted T cell fraction (not recorded which). V usage is TRBV12-3 or TRBV12-4 and J usage is TRBJ1-2; 8 nucleotides line up with TRBD1. The CDR3 here is CASTPTGDLDGYTF. As DNA, the CDR3 is TGTGCCAGCACCCCGACAGGGGATCTGGATGGCTACACCTTC.